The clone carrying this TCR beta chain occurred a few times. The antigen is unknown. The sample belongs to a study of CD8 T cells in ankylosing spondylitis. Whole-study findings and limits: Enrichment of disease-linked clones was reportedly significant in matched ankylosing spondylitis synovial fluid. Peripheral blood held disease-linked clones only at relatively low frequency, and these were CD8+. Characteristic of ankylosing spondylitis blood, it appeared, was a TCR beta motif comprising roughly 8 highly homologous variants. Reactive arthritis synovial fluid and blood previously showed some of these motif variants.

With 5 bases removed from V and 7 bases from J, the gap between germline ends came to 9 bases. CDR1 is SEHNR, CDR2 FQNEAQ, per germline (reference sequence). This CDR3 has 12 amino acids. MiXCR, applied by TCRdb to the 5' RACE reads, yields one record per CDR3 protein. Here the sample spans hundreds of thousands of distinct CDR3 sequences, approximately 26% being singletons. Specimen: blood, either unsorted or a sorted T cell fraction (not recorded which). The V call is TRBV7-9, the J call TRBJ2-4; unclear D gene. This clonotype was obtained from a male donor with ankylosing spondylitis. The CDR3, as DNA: TGTGCCAGCAGCCCCCCCGCCAACATTCAGTACTTC. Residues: CASSPPANIQYF.